This record covers a single T cell receptor beta chain. Its antigen is undetermined. The entry originates in a study of blood T cells in healthy people across ages. Study-level results: Versus aged donors, long-lived donors had higher diversity and more naive CD4+ cells. It was held that the diversity estimates obtained from one million T cells were underestimates.

The authors ran a second PCR of roughly 7 to 11 cycles using a sample-barcoded 5' primer and a J-beta primer mix. TCRdb recomputed calls from the 5' RACE reads with MiXCR, one row per CDR3 protein. This repertoire shows roughly 1,500,000 distinct CDR3 sequences, around 36% found once; its top ten account for roughly 10%. Trimming took 4 bases from V and 3 from J; bases not matched to a gene: 7. CDR3 length equals 16 residues. In germline, CDR1 is KGHSH, CDR2 LQKENI. The sequencing input was blood. The chain employs TRBV18 and TRBJ2-3; TRBD1 matches at 10 bases. This TCR came from a woman aged 25 to 39 in good health. The CDR3 DNA follows: TGTGCCAGCTCACGTAACCGGGACAGGGGAACAGATACGCAGTATTTT. Amino acid sequence: CASSRNRDRGTDTQYF.